A single sample gave rise to the 18 T cell receptor beta chains below, sequenced in a study of T-cell memory formation after mild COVID-19. TCRdb called the 5' RACE reads again in MiXCR, with one record for every CDR3 protein. Among around 340,000 distinct CDR3 sequences listed, roughly 15% were seen once. Input material: PBMCs or a T cell subset sorted from them (not recorded which). The receptors shown here come from a man between 18 and 35 years old who had mild COVID-19 (a few samples of this study predate the infection). Cell type and time point are not known.

This clonotype was detected ten times or more. The V call is TRBV7-9, the J call TRBJ1-2; TRBD1 might be the D (5 bases). CDR3 length: 13 amino acids. Germline loops: CDR1 SEHNR, CDR2 FQNEAQ (reference sequence). V gave up 8 bases and J gave up 4 bases, with 14 bases separating them. This CDR3 reads CASGQGLGYGYTF. CDR3 nucleotides: TGTGCCAGCGGACAAGGACTTGGCTATGGCTACACCTTC.

The genes are TRBV28 and TRBJ2-1; D is unresolved. The V gene's germline CDR1 is MDHEN and CDR2 SYDVKM. Deletions cut 8 bases from V and 8 bases from J, with 10 bases between. The CDR3 consists of 11 residues. CDR3 sequence reads: CASLGSDEQFF. CDR3 nucleotide sequence: TGTGCCAGCCTCGGGTCCGATGAGCAGTTCTTC. Supplemented by reference TRBV28 and TRBJ2-1, the full variable domain reads DVKVTQSSRYLVKRTGEKVFLECVQDMDHENMFWYRQDPGLGLRLIYFSYDVKMKEKGDIPEGYSVSREKKERFSLILESASTNQTSMYLCASLGSDEQFFGPGTRLTVL.

This clonotype was seen more than once but under ten times. The J gene is TRBJ2-5, the V gene TRBV12-3 or TRBV12-4, with D uncertain. The CDR3 runs to 13 residues. Trimming shortened V by 7 bases and J by 5 bases, and 14 bases separated the two germline ends. This CDR3 reads CASISNMGETQYF. The CDR3 DNA sequence: TGTGCCAGCATATCGAATATGGGTGAGACCCAGTACTTC.

This clonotype was observed many times. V usage is TRBV4-2 and J usage is TRBJ1-6, with D maybe TRBD1 (6 bases). Between the trimmed V and J ends, which lost 4 bases and 7 bases, there was a span of 14 bases. The germline CDR1 and CDR2 sequences are LGHNA and YNFKEQ. The CDR3 consists of 15 residues. CDR3 nucleotide sequence: TGTGCCAGCAGCCTAGTGGGGCAGGGGAATTCACCCCTCCACTTT. Protein: CASSLVGQGNSPLHF.

This chain connects TRBV25-1 to TRBJ1-5; possible D gene TRBD1, 6 bases. Germline assignment: CDR1 MGHDK and CDR2 SYGVNS. V lost 2 bases, J lost 6 bases, and 17 bases lay in between. This CDR3 is built from 16 residues. CDR3 sequence: CASSEMDSETGQPQHF. The CDR3 bases are TGTGCCAGCAGTGAAATGGACAGCGAGACGGGTCAGCCCCAGCATTTT.

This clonotype was counted only a few times. The V call is TRBV12-3 or TRBV12-4, the J call TRBJ1-1, with a possible D match to TRBD1 (5 bases). The CDR3 consists of 13 residues. V was shortened by 6 bases and J by 0 bases, with 8 bases between the two germline ends. CDR3 region: CASRGGMNTEAFF. The CDR3 DNA follows: TGTGCCAGCAGGGGGGGGATGAACACTGAAGCTTTCTTT.

This clonotype appeared many times. This rearrangement joins TRBV5-1 to TRBJ2-3; a possible D gene is TRBD1 (6 bases). Trimming left V 0 bases short and J 2 bases short, with 10 bases between. The germline gives CDR1 SGHRS, CDR2 YFSETQ. The CDR3 runs to 15 residues. Written as DNA, the CDR3 is TGCGCCAGCAGCTTGGACAGGGAGAACACAGATACGCAGTATTTT. Residues: CASSLDRENTDTQYF. Supplemented by reference TRBV5-1 and TRBJ2-3, the full variable domain reads KAGVTQTPRYLIKTRGQQVTLSCSPISGHRSVSWYQQTPGQGLQFLFEYFSETQRNKGNFPGRFSGRQFSNSRSEMNVSTLELGDSALYLCASSLDRENTDTQYFGPGTRLTVL.

The CDR3 DNA follows: TGCAGTGCAAGCGGGCTAGCGATGAACAATGAGCAGTTCTTC. This translates into CSASGLAMNNEQFF. The V call is TRBV20-1, the J call TRBJ2-1, with D possibly being TRBD2 (6 bases). The germline V and J ends were trimmed by 6 bases and 5 bases, with 17 bases remaining between them. Germline V lookup: CDR1 DFQATT, CDR2 SNEGSKA (reference sequence). The CDR3 has 14 amino acids.

The DNA of the CDR3 is TGTGCCAGCAGCCAAGGTGGATACCGGGACACTGTAAACTATGGCTACACCTTC. Amino acid sequence: CASSQGGYRDTVNYGYTF. The chain uses TRBV4-2 and TRBJ1-2; perhaps TRBD1 as D (6 bases). Trimming left V 1 base short and J 2 bases short, with 20 bases between. Germline lookup yields CDR1 LGHNA and CDR2 YNFKEQ. The CDR3 loop spans 18 amino acids.

This clonotype was counted between two and nine times. The V and J genes are TRBV20-1 and TRBJ1-2; 7 bases fit TRBD1. Germline CDR1 DFQATT, CDR2 SNEGSKA (reference sequence). Trimming cost V 6 bases and J 8 bases; bases outside gene matches: 9. The CDR3 runs to 12 residues. DNA for the CDR3: TGCAGTGCCAATGACAGGGCATGGGGCTACACCTTC. Encoded protein: CSANDRAWGYTF.

This clonotype has more than one count but fewer than ten. This chain connects TRBV5-4 to TRBJ2-1, with 14 bases that match TRBD2. This CDR3 spans 15 amino acids. V was pared by 7 bases and J by 5 bases, with 5 bases of the junction left unmatched. Per germline, CDR1 SGHNT and CDR2 YYREEE (reference sequence). The CDR3 DNA sequence: TGTGCCAGCTTGGGGGGACTAGCGGGGGACAATGAGCAGTTCTTC. Amino acid sequence: CASLGGLAGDNEQFF.

V usage is TRBV12-3 or TRBV12-4 and J usage is TRBJ2-4, with D perhaps given as TRBD1 or TRBD2 (5 bases each). V was pared by 4 bases and J by 0 bases, with 13 bases between. The CDR3 loop spans 16 amino acids. The CDR3 spells CASSYRGDLAKNIQYF. CDR3 coding DNA: TGTGCCAGCAGTTATCGGGGCGACCTAGCCAAAAACATTCAGTACTTC.

Only a few counts were recorded for this clonotype. The chain employs TRBV7-2 and TRBJ2-5; 10 bases match TRBD2. Germline V gene data show CDR1 as SGHTA and CDR2 as FQGNSA. The CDR3 runs 15 residues. J gave up 1 base and V 4 bases, and 3 bases lay outside the gene matches. CDR3 sequence (DNA): TGTGCCAGCAGCTATCTAGCGGGGGCCCAAGAGACCCAGTACTTC. Its translation is CASSYLAGAQETQYF.

In this sample, this clonotype turned up a few times. The rearrangement joins TRBV6-2 or TRBV6-3 to TRBJ2-3; D unresolved. The CDR3 is 11 residues long. Germline V CDR1 and CDR2: MNHEY, SVGEGT. V lost 6 bases and J lost 4, with 5 bases in between. CDR3 residues: CASRKADTQYF. As DNA, the CDR3 is TGTGCCAGCAGAAAAGCAGATACGCAGTATTTT.

The sample holds a few counts of this clonotype. This sequence joins TRBV11-2 and TRBJ1-2; 7 nucleotides line up with TRBD1. Germline V gene sequence: CDR1 SGHAT, CDR2 FQNNGV. The CDR3 totals 15 residues. The trim removed 4 bases at V and 7 bases at J, leaving 12 bases unmatched. CDR3 protein: CASSSTRDSESGYTF. The CDR3 DNA reads TGTGCCAGCAGCTCAACGCGGGACAGCGAATCTGGCTACACCTTC.

At least ten counts were recorded for this clonotype. The CDR3 spells CASSLHAAVPDTQYF. In nucleotides, the CDR3 is TGTGCCAGCAGTTTACACGCTGCGGTACCTGATACGCAGTATTTT. This chain links TRBV12-3 or TRBV12-4 with TRBJ2-3; D unclear. The V end lost 2 bases, the J end lost 6 bases, and 15 bases lay between the germline ends. This CDR3 is 15 amino acids long.

This clonotype occurred a few times. The chain couples TRBV9 to TRBJ2-3; D may be TRBD2 (6 bases). The CDR3 consists of 16 residues. Germline CDR1 reads SGDLS; CDR2 reads YYNGEE. V lost 3 bases to trimming and J lost 0 bases, with 14 bases between them. For the CDR3, the DNA is TGTGCCAGCAGCGGGAGGGGCGGTATAAGCACAGATACGCAGTATTTT. Protein product: CASSGRGGISTDTQYF.

This chain links TRBV7-6 with TRBJ2-3; D is ambiguous. V dropped 1 base and J dropped 6 bases, with 17 bases sitting between them. Looked up from germline, CDR1 is SGHVS and CDR2 is FNYEAQ. This CDR3 has 16 residues. The CDR3 sequence: CASSLVVESQGDTQYF. The DNA for the CDR3 is TGTGCCAGCAGCTTAGTGGTCGAGTCGCAAGGCGATACGCAGTATTTT.